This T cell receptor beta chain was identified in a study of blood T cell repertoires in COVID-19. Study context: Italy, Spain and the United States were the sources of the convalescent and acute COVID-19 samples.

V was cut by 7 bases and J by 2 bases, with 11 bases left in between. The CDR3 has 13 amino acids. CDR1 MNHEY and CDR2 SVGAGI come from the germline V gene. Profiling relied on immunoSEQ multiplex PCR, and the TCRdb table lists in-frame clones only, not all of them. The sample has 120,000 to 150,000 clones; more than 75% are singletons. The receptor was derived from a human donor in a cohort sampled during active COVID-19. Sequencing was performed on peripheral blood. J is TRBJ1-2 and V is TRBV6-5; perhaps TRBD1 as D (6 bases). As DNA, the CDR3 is TGTGCCAGCATCCGGACAGAGAACTATGGCTACACCTTC. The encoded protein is CASIRTENYGYTF.